Shown below are 32 T cell receptor beta chains from a single sample sequenced in a study of low-dose radiotherapy and immunotherapy resistance in tumors. The time point was: after trial treatment. Indicated treatment: LDRT plus nivolumab, ipilimumab, low-dose cyclophosphamide and aspirin (RACIN trial). cDNA synthesis used a TRAV/TRBV-specific primer set for both chains. TCR amplification ran 15 to 25 PCR cycles using constant-region and V-primer adapter primers. Via MiXCR, TCRdb re-called the reads, giving one row per CDR3 protein. The data hold approximately 84,000 distinct CDR3 sequences, with 15% to 20% observed a single time. Source: PBMCs, taken after low-dose radiotherapy plus immunotherapy. Receptors originate from a male donor with prostate cancer.

In this sample, this clonotype turned up many times. The CDR3 here is CASSTGLVGGPGELFF. In nucleotides, the CDR3 is TGTGCCAGTAGTACCGGACTAGTAGGGGGGCCCGGGGAGCTGTTTTTT. The chain recombines TRBV19 with TRBJ2-2; maybe TRBD2 (7 bases). CDR1 is LNHDA and CDR2 is SQIVND in the germline V gene (reference sequence). The CDR3 sequence is 16 residues long. Trimming stripped 4 bases from V and 6 bases from J, with 18 bases between.

This clonotype was counted ten times or more. This chain links TRBV28 with TRBJ1-1; 7 bases agree with TRBD1. Trimming cost V 5 bases and J 6 bases; bases outside gene matches: 12. This CDR3 spans 15 amino acids. Germline CDR1 is MDHEN and CDR2 is SYDVKM. This CDR3 is CASSLAGGSRAEAFF. As DNA, the CDR3 is TGTGCCAGCAGTCTAGCAGGGGGGAGCAGAGCTGAAGCTTTCTTT.

In this sample, this clonotype turned up many times. The rearrangement links TRBV23-1 to TRBJ2-7, with 10 positions matching TRBD1. TRBV23-1 is an ORF; its function is uncertain. The CDR3 sequence is 17 residues long. With 0 bases clipped from V and 4 bases from J, the junction kept 9 bases outside the gene matches. CDR3 sequence reads: CASSQSLLPGQGYEQYF. The CDR3 coding sequence is TGCGCCAGCAGTCAATCCCTTTTGCCGGGACAGGGGTACGAGCAGTACTTC.

At least ten counts were recorded for this clonotype. The chain joins TRBV20-1 to TRBJ2-7; the D is unclear. This CDR3 is built from 13 residues. Trimming stripped 5 bases from V and 3 bases from J, with 14 bases between. CDR1 and CDR2 from the germline V gene are DFQATT and SNEGSKA (reference sequence). The CDR3 loop reads CSAPRAWGYEQYF. The CDR3 coding sequence is TGCAGTGCTCCTAGAGCCTGGGGCTACGAGCAGTACTTC.

This clonotype was seen only once. The chain couples TRBV5-1 to TRBJ2-6; maybe TRBD1 (6 bases). Trimming removed 3 bases from V and 0 bases from J, with 13 bases in between. This CDR3 has 17 residues. Germline CDR1 reads SGHRS; CDR2 reads YFSETQ. CDR3 sequence: CASSSGTMNSGANVLTF. The CDR3 region has the DNA TGCGCCAGCAGCTCCGGGACAATGAACTCTGGGGCCAACGTCCTGACTTTC.

The chain carries TRBV12-3 or TRBV12-4 and TRBJ2-7, with 8 bases aligning to TRBD1. CDR3 length: 14 residues. V lost 6 bases, J lost 6 bases, and 10 bases stayed unmatched. The CDR3 DNA reads as TGTGCCAGCAGGGACGGGACAGGTCGTAGCGAGCAGTACTTC. Encoded protein: CASRDGTGRSEQYF.

This clonotype was observed a handful of times. V gene TRBV28 combines with J gene TRBJ2-1; 7 nucleotides agree with TRBD1. The CDR3 consists of 14 residues. The germline gives CDR1 MDHEN, CDR2 SYDVKM. V shed 4 bases, J shed 7 bases, and the junction held 7 bases outside the gene matches. CDR3 in amino acids: CASSYDRVGNEQFF. CDR3 bases: TGTGCCAGCAGTTACGACAGGGTAGGGAATGAGCAGTTCTTC.

This clonotype was seen at least ten times. The CDR3 DNA reads TGTGCCAGCAGTGAAGACAGGGGGCGCGACGGCTACACCTTC. It is translated as CASSEDRGRDGYTF. The gene calls are TRBV12-3 or TRBV12-4 and TRBJ1-2, with TRBD1 matching 10 bases. J lost 8 bases, V lost 5 bases, and 8 bases had no gene match. There are 14 residues in the CDR3.

Concerning this clonotype itself: This likely traces to a read error, being one base from a far larger clone. This chain uses TRBV3-1 with TRBJ2-7; D not certain. The germline CDR1 and CDR2 sequences are LGHDT and YNNKEL (reference sequence). This CDR3 is 13 amino acids long. V was shortened by 1 base and J by 7 bases, with 11 bases between the two germline ends. The CDR3 DNA follows: TGTGCCAGCAGCCAAGCTTTGGGTACGGAGCAGTACTTC. It codes for CASSQALGTEQYF.

This clonotype was detected many times. V usage is TRBV4-2 and J usage is TRBJ2-1; D might be TRBD1 (6 bases). This CDR3 contains 15 residues. The ends were cut back, 0 bases at V and 10 bases at J, with 16 bases in the middle. Germline V gene lookup returns CDR1 LGHNA and CDR2 YNFKEQ. The CDR3 sequence is CASSQDRGSHFEQFF. CDR3 in DNA: TGTGCCAGCAGCCAAGATAGGGGGAGTCACTTCGAGCAGTTCTTC.

This clonotype was counted between two and nine times. It is likely a read error: a sequence one base away is far more abundant. The rearrangement joins TRBV6-2 or TRBV6-3 to TRBJ2-7; 11 nucleotides agree with TRBD1. Germline CDR1 reads MNHEY; CDR2 reads SVGEGT. Losses at the gene ends were 7 bases for V and 7 bases for J; bases not matched to a gene: 15. CDR3 size: 16 residues. The CDR3, as DNA: TGTGCCAGCAACCTGAGGACAGGGGGCTCCTACAATGAGCAGTACTTC. This encodes CASNLRTGGSYNEQYF.

This clonotype appeared many times. The chain couples TRBV7-2 to TRBJ2-2; D uncertain. The CDR3 is made up of 15 amino acids. With 3 bases removed from V and 3 bases from J, the gap between germline ends came to 11 bases. The germline V gene encodes CDR1 SGHTA and CDR2 FQGNSA. The DNA of the CDR3 is TGTGCCAGCAGCTTGTCCCTCGCGGACACCGGGGAGCTGTTTTTT. This encodes CASSLSLADTGELFF.

The rearrangement links TRBV5-4 to TRBJ2-1; D may match TRBD1 or TRBD2 (5 bases each). Germline V CDR1 and CDR2: SGHNT, YYREEE (reference sequence). The V end was cut by 4 bases, the J end by 2 bases, with 16 bases between. The CDR3 has 16 amino acids. CDR3 region: CASSRDQGRPYNEQFF. CDR3 nucleotide sequence: TGTGCCAGCAGCCGGGATCAGGGAAGGCCCTACAATGAGCAGTTCTTC.

This chain links TRBV4-1 with TRBJ2-1; 14 positions agree with TRBD2. V shed 4 bases and J 0 bases; nucleotides not matched to a gene: 8. This CDR3 is 19 amino acids long. Germline V gives CDR1 MGHRA, CDR2 YSYEKL. Here the CDR3 reads CASSLRLAGGSSSYNEQFF. CDR3 nucleotide sequence: TGCGCCAGCAGCCTAAGACTAGCGGGAGGGAGTAGCTCCTACAATGAGCAGTTCTTC.

As to this clonotype: The DNA is left out, because the CDR3 cannot be placed on it with certainty; the CDR3 is given as TCRdb lists it. The chain is built from TRBV19 and TRBJ1-4; the D segment call TRBD1 is taken from the table without a DNA check. The V gene's germline CDR1 is LNHDA and CDR2 SQIVND (reference sequence). The CDR3 sequence runs 16 residues, both termini included. The CDR3 loop is CASSITQGATGKLFFF.

This clonotype has at least ten counts. The chain joins TRBV28 to TRBJ1-1, with D unresolved. V was clipped by 9 bases and J by 3 bases, with 8 bases between them. This CDR3 comprises 11 residues. The germline gives CDR1 MDHEN, CDR2 SYDVKM. The CDR3 here is CASWRDTEAFF. CDR3 sequence (DNA): TGTGCCAGTTGGAGGGACACTGAAGCTTTCTTT.

In this sample, this clonotype turned up many times. The chain combines TRBV4-3 with TRBJ2-2, with 10 bases identical to TRBD2. J was trimmed by 5 bases and V by 2 bases; bases with no gene match: 5. The germline gives CDR1 LGHNA, CDR2 YSLEER. The CDR3 is 16 residues long. This chain's CDR3 is CASSQPSGRGTGELFF. The CDR3 DNA follows: TGCGCCAGCAGCCAACCTAGCGGGAGAGGGACCGGGGAGCTGTTTTTT.

This clonotype was observed many times. The V call is TRBV5-1, the J call TRBJ2-1; TRBD2 matches 9 bases. The CDR3 extends over 15 amino acids. The germline V gene has CDR1 SGHRS and CDR2 YFSETQ. V shed 0 bases, J shed 10 bases, and the junction held 8 bases outside the gene matches. The CDR3, as DNA: TGCGCCAGCAGCTTGGTAAGCGGGAGGAACCAAGAGCAGTTCTTC. This gives the protein CASSLVSGRNQEQFF.

Concerning this clonotype: A far larger clone is one nucleotide away, so this likely arose from a read error. The chain couples TRBV4-3 to TRBJ1-2; tentatively, D is TRBD1 (5 bases). Trimming left V 0 bases short and J 4 bases short, with 12 bases between. Germline V lookup: CDR1 LGHNA, CDR2 YSLEER. The CDR3 length is 15 residues. In DNA, the CDR3 is TGCGCCAGCAGCCAAGAGTTTGCGGGACCCTATGGCTACACCTTC. It encodes CASSQEFAGPYGYTF.

This clonotype appeared many times. This CDR3 reads CASSVSAGGPNEQFF. DNA of the CDR3: TGTGCCAGCAGCGTCTCAGCGGGAGGCCCCAATGAGCAGTTCTTC. The chain employs TRBV9 and TRBJ2-1, with 9 bases matching TRBD2. J gave up 6 bases and V 2 bases, and 6 bases lay outside the gene matches. From germline, CDR1 is SGDLS and CDR2 YYNGEE. The CDR3 runs to 15 residues.

This clonotype was found many times. The genes are TRBV7-2 and TRBJ1-1; D is unresolved. The CDR3 covers 13 residues. The V and J ends lost 1 base and 0 bases respectively, with 3 bases between them. Germline V gene sequence: CDR1 SGHTA, CDR2 FQGNSA. CDR3: CASSLEMNTEAFF. The CDR3 nucleotides read TGTGCCAGCAGCTTAGAAATGAACACTGAAGCTTTCTTT. Supplemented by reference TRBV7-2 and TRBJ1-1, the full variable domain reads GAGVSQSPSNKVTEKGKDVELRCDPISGHTALYWYRQSLGQGLEFLIYFQGNSAPDKSGLPSDRFSAERTGGSVSTLTIQRTQQEDSAVYLCASSLEMNTEAFFGQGTRLTVV.

Remarks on this clonotype: The likely explanation is a read error, given a far larger clone one base away. The chain recombines TRBV2 with TRBJ2-1, with no clear D. The CDR3 has 13 amino acids. The germline V gene has CDR1 SNHLY and CDR2 FYNNEI. The CDR3 region has the DNA TGTGCCAGCAGCTTAGTGACGGCGAGGAGCAAGTCCTTC. This encodes CASSLVTARSKSF.

This clonotype was seen at least ten times. This chain connects TRBV29-1 to TRBJ2-1; TRBD1 is a possible D gene (7 bases). The CDR3 has 13 residues. Germline CDR1 and CDR2: SQVTM and ANQGSEA. The V end lost 4 bases, the J end lost 7 bases, and 14 bases lay between the germline ends. CDR3 coding DNA: TGCAGCGTTGTGAGGACAGGAGGGAATGAGCAGTTCTTC. Translating gives CSVVRTGGNEQFF.

This clonotype was picked up many times. The J gene is TRBJ2-2, the V gene TRBV15; D not resolved. This CDR3 is built from 15 residues. In germline, CDR1 is LNHNV, CDR2 YYDKDF (reference sequence). Deletions cut 8 bases from V and 2 bases from J, with 15 bases between. The CDR3 sequence: CATGPGGLNTGELFF. CDR3 DNA sequence: TGTGCCACCGGTCCGGGTGGTCTTAACACCGGGGAGCTGTTTTTT.

This clonotype was recorded a few times. The chain couples TRBV29-1 to TRBJ1-2; TRBD1 might be the D (5 bases). Germline V gene lookup returns CDR1 SQVTM and CDR2 ANQGSEA. Between the trimmed V and J ends, which lost 6 bases and 3 bases, there was a span of 11 bases. The CDR3 runs to 12 residues. CDR3 bases: TGCAGCGTGGGTACAGGTGACTATGGCTACACCTTC. This sequence encodes CSVGTGDYGYTF.

This clonotype was observed at least ten times. V is TRBV2 and J is TRBJ2-5; TRBD2 matches 8 bases. The CDR3 sequence is 13 residues long. Germline lookup yields CDR1 SNHLY and CDR2 FYNNEI. V shed 6 bases and J 2 bases; nucleotides not matched to a gene: 2. In DNA, the CDR3 is TGTGCCAGCAGCGGGACTAGTCAAGAGACCCAGTACTTC. Amino acids: CASSGTSQETQYF.

The table lists this clonotype with many counts. This sequence joins TRBV12-3 or TRBV12-4 and TRBJ1-2; TRBD1 might be the D (6 bases). The CDR3 is 14 amino acids. V was trimmed by 4 bases and J by 6 bases, leaving 15 bases between them. Here the CDR3 DNA reads TGTGCCAGCAGTTCTACTACAGGGTGGGATGGCTACACCTTC. It codes for CASSSTTGWDGYTF.

J is TRBJ2-1 and V is TRBV11-2; D is undetermined. CDR1 is SGHAT, CDR2 FQNNGV, per germline. V was trimmed by 1 base and J by 2 bases, leaving 6 bases between them. The CDR3 is 14 amino acids. In DNA form, the CDR3 reads TGTGCCAGCAGCTTAGGGCGGACCTACAATGAGCAGTTCTTC. As protein: CASSLGRTYNEQFF.

This clonotype came up many times. The chain employs TRBV19 and TRBJ2-4, with D perhaps matching TRBD1 or TRBD2 (5 bases each). Trimming shortened V by 4 bases and J by 5 bases, and 18 bases separated the two germline ends. Germline V gene lookup returns CDR1 LNHDA and CDR2 SQIVND (reference sequence). The length of the CDR3 is 16 residues. The CDR3 DNA follows: TGTGCCAGTAGTAGCATCGTGGGACCCCGAGAAAACATTCAGTACTTC. It is translated as CASSSIVGPRENIQYF. Full variable domain (rest looked up from reference TRBV19 and TRBJ2-4): DGGITQSPKYLFRKEGQNVTLSCEQNLNHDAMYWYRQDPGQGLRLIYYSQIVNDFQKGDIAEGYSVSREKKESFPLTVTSAQKNPTAFYLCASSSIVGPRENIQYFGAGTRLSVL.

This clonotype has a count of ten or more. The V and J genes are TRBV6-2 or TRBV6-3 and TRBJ1-3; D unclear. V was pared by 6 bases and J by 3 bases, with 12 bases between. This CDR3 comprises 14 residues. Germline values: CDR1 MNHEY, CDR2 SVGEGT. The CDR3: CASRLTLNGNTIYF. As DNA, the CDR3 is TGTGCCAGCAGACTTACACTAAATGGAAACACCATATATTTT.

The sample holds many counts of this clonotype. The chain couples TRBV29-1 to TRBJ2-7, with 8 bases matching TRBD2. Losses at the gene ends were 3 bases for V and 5 bases for J; bases not matched to a gene: 9. The CDR3 loop spans 14 amino acids. Germline CDR1 reads SQVTM; CDR2 reads ANQGSEA. CDR3 in amino acids: CSVEFQREPHEQYF. DNA for the CDR3: TGCAGCGTTGAGTTTCAGCGGGAGCCCCACGAGCAGTACTTC.

This clonotype has a handful of counts. The V gene is TRBV20-1, the J gene TRBJ2-1; 9 positions match TRBD2. Germline CDR1 and CDR2: DFQATT and SNEGSKA (reference sequence). The CDR3 extends over 17 amino acids. With 0 bases clipped from V and 0 bases from J, the junction kept 6 bases outside the gene matches. The CDR3 is CSARDGSSGSSYNEQFF. The CDR3 bases are TGCAGTGCTAGAGACGGAAGTAGCGGGAGCTCCTACAATGAGCAGTTCTTC.